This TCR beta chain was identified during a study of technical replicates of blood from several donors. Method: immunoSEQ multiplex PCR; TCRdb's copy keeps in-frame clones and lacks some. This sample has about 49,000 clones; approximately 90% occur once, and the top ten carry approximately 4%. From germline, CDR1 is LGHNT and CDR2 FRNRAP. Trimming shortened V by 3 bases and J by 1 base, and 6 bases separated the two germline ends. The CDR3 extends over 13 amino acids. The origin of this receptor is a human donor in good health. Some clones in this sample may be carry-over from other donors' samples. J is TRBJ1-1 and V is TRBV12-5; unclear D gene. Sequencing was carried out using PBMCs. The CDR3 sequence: CASGLRENTEAFF. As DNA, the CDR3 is TGTGCTAGTGGTTTACGGGAGAACACTGAAGCTTTCTTT. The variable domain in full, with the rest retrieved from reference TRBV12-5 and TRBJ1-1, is DARVTQTPRHKVTEMGQEVTMRCQPILGHNTVFWYRQTMMQGLELLAYFRNRAPLDDSGMPKDRFSAEMPDATLATLKIQPSEPRDSAVYFCASGLRENTEAFFGQGTRLTVV.